The next 20 T cell receptor beta chains were all read from a single sample in a study of shared clonotypes between healthy human individuals. Here immunoSEQ multiplex PCR was the method, and the copy in TCRdb shows in-frame clones only, minus some. The repertoire holds approximately 530,000 clones, 90% to 96% seen once, with about 0.064% in the top ten. Sample: naive CD4+ T cells sorted from blood. Subset defined: CD45RA+ positively selected. The receptors derive from a woman aged 30 to 39 in good health.

The chain recombines TRBV5-5 with TRBJ2-7; a weak D match, TRBD1 (5 bases). Germline CDR1 SGHKS, CDR2 YYEKEE (reference sequence). The CDR3 contains 15 residues. V dropped 2 bases and J dropped 3 bases, with 15 bases sitting between them. CDR3 sequence: CASSFSTQGSYEQYF. CDR3 in DNA: TGTGCCAGCAGCTTCTCAACCCAGGGCAGCTACGAGCAGTACTTC. Full variable domain (remainder filled in from reference TRBV5-5 and TRBJ2-7): DAGVTQSPTHLIKTRGQQVTLRCSPISGHKSVSWYQQVLGQGPQFIFQYYEKEERGRGNFPDRFSARQFPNYSSELNVNALLLGDSALYLCASSFSTQGSYEQYFGPGTRLTVT.

This sequence joins TRBV19 and TRBJ2-2; perhaps D is TRBD1 or TRBD2 (5 bases each). The germline gives CDR1 LNHDA, CDR2 SQIVND (reference sequence). Trimming shortened V by 8 bases and J by 0 bases, and 19 bases separated the two germline ends. The CDR3 extends over 17 amino acids. The CDR3 bases are TGTGCCAGTCATGGGGGTTTAGGGAAACCGAACACCGGGGAGCTGTTTTTT. The encoded protein is CASHGGLGKPNTGELFF.

This chain joins TRBV5-1 and TRBJ2-2; 7 bases line up with TRBD1. V shed 2 bases, J shed 3 bases, and the junction held 1 base outside the gene matches. The CDR3 spans 14 residues. CDR1 and CDR2 (germline): SGHRS, YFSETQ. The CDR3 region is CASSFQGDTGELFF. The CDR3 DNA reads as TGCGCCAGCAGCTTCCAGGGGGACACCGGGGAGCTGTTTTTT.

This chain uses TRBV7-9 with TRBJ2-5; TRBD2 aligns across 10 bases. The germline gives CDR1 SEHNR, CDR2 FQNEAQ (reference sequence). The CDR3 spans 16 residues. V lost 2 bases to trimming and J lost 4 bases; unmatched junction nucleotides: 7. CDR3 DNA: TGTGCCAGCAGCTTACGCGCTAGCGGGAGTCGAGAGACCCAGTACTTC. The encoded protein is CASSLRASGSRETQYF.

V gene TRBV28 combines with J gene TRBJ2-7; the D is unclear. CDR3 size: 11 residues. V was shortened by 3 bases and J by 7 bases, with 7 bases between the two germline ends. The V gene's germline CDR1 is MDHEN and CDR2 SYDVKM. CDR3 amino acids: CASSLNREQYF. The CDR3, as DNA: TGTGCCAGCAGTTTGAACAGAGAGCAGTACTTC. The entire variable domain, with the rest obtained from reference TRBV28 and TRBJ2-7, is as follows: DVKVTQSSRYLVKRTGEKVFLECVQDMDHENMFWYRQDPGLGLRLIYFSYDVKMKEKGDIPEGYSVSREKKERFSLILESASTNQTSMYLCASSLNREQYFGPGTRLTVT.

The chain recombines TRBV30 with TRBJ2-2; the match to TRBD2 covers 10 bases. V shed 8 bases and J 5 bases; nucleotides not matched to a gene: 8. Germline V gives CDR1 GTSNPN, CDR2 SVGIG (reference sequence). This CDR3 is 14 amino acids long. The CDR3 protein is CARSRTSGTGELFF. CDR3 DNA sequence: TGTGCCAGAAGCCGGACTAGCGGTACCGGGGAGCTGTTTTTT.

This clone has only one observation. This rearrangement joins TRBV11-3 to TRBJ1-1, with TRBD1 as a possible D gene (5 bases). The CDR3 consists of 14 residues. CDR1 and CDR2 (germline): SGHNT, YENEEA. Trimming left V 1 base short and J 1 base short, with 7 bases between. The DNA of the CDR3 is TGTGCCAGCAGCTTAGTTGGACAGAACACTGAAGCTTTCTTT. The encoded protein is CASSLVGQNTEAFF.

The chain's CDR3 is CASSPPPGSGANVLTF. The CDR3 DNA reads as TGCGCCAGCAGCCCCCCTCCGGGGTCTGGGGCCAACGTCCTGACTTTC. V is TRBV5-1 and J is TRBJ2-6; possibly TRBD2 for D (5 bases). V was clipped by 4 bases and J by 1 base, with 12 bases between them. The germline V gene has CDR1 SGHRS and CDR2 YFSETQ. This CDR3 is built from 16 residues.

The genes are TRBV19 and TRBJ2-5, with 9 bases aligning to TRBD1. CDR1 LNHDA and CDR2 SQIVND come from the germline V gene (reference sequence). CDR3 size: 13 residues. After removal of 9 bases from V and 5 bases from J, the junction contained 7 bases not matched to a gene. This CDR3 is CASRDRAGETQYF. The CDR3 coding sequence is TGTGCCAGCCGGGACAGGGCTGGGGAGACCCAGTACTTC.

The chain links TRBV7-9 to TRBJ2-7; 10 bases fit TRBD2. The CDR3 sequence is 15 residues long. V was clipped by 5 bases and J by 6 bases; unmatched bases: 10. Germline V gene data show CDR1 as SEHNR and CDR2 as FQNEAQ (reference sequence). The CDR3 loop is CASSPGAGGRLEQYF. The CDR3 region has the DNA TGTGCCAGCAGCCCTGGAGCGGGAGGGCGTCTCGAGCAGTACTTC.

The chain uses TRBV11-2 and TRBJ2-5, with D perhaps TRBD1 (6 bases). The CDR3 has 15 residues. Germline V CDR1 and CDR2: SGHAT, FQNNGV. Trimming cost V 3 bases and J 2 bases, with 13 bases left between them. CDR3 region: CASSFDRRTQETQYF. The CDR3 DNA sequence: TGTGCCAGCAGCTTCGACAGGAGGACACAAGAGACCCAGTACTTC.

The J gene is TRBJ1-1, the V gene TRBV12-5; D is possibly TRBD1 (6 bases). CDR3 size: 14 residues. CDR1 LGHNT and CDR2 FRNRAP come from the germline V gene. V was trimmed by 5 bases and J by 2 bases, leaving 12 bases between them. This CDR3 reads CASGRGTINTEAFF. DNA of the CDR3: TGTGCTAGTGGTCGGGGGACAATAAACACTGAAGCTTTCTTT.

The chain uses TRBV9 and TRBJ2-2, with TRBD2 matching over 7 bases. V lost 4 bases, J lost 7 bases, and 10 bases stayed unmatched. Germline lookup yields CDR1 SGDLS and CDR2 YYNGEE. The CDR3 contains 15 residues. The chain's CDR3 is CASSSREGLNGELFF. As DNA, the CDR3 is TGTGCCAGCAGCTCTAGGGAGGGCCTTAACGGGGAGCTGTTTTTT. Looking up the rest from reference TRBV9 and TRBJ2-2 gives the full variable domain: DSGVTQTPKHLITATGQRVTLRCSPRSGDLSVYWYQQSLDQGLQFLIQYYNGEERAKGNILERFSAQQFPDLHSELNLSSLELGDSALYFCASSSREGLNGELFFGEGSRLTVL.

The chain is built from TRBV29-1 and TRBJ2-6, with D perhaps matching TRBD1 or TRBD2 (5 bases each). Trimming pared 4 bases from V and 0 bases from J, leaving 10 bases between. The CDR3 is made up of 15 amino acids. Per germline, CDR1 SQVTM and CDR2 ANQGSEA. CDR3 in amino acids: CSVAGTRSGANVLTF. The CDR3 nucleotides are TGCAGCGTTGCAGGGACCCGCTCTGGGGCCAACGTCCTGACTTTC.

The chain couples TRBV7-2 to TRBJ2-5; no definite D call. Judging by the DNA end, TRBJ2-7 fits better; the J call may be wrong. CDR3 size: 12 residues. Germline V gene sequence: CDR1 SGHTA, CDR2 FQGNSA. The CDR3 bases are TGTGCCAGCAGCTTATACCCCTACGAGCAGTACTTC. Its protein product is CASSLYPYEQYF.

The V and J genes are TRBV15 and TRBJ2-1, with unresolved D. Germline-derived CDR1 and CDR2 are LNHNV and YYDKDF (reference sequence). This CDR3 region has 14 residues. The V end lost 0 bases, the J end lost 7 bases, and 10 bases lay between the germline ends. The CDR3 here is CATSRDAPLNEQFF. The CDR3 nucleotides read TGTGCCACCAGCAGAGATGCGCCTCTGAATGAGCAGTTCTTC.

The CDR3 DNA sequence: TGCGCCAGCAGTAGAGTGGGAGGGTCCTACAATGAGCAGTTCTTC. It encodes CASSRVGGSYNEQFF. The V call is TRBV5-1, the J call TRBJ2-1, with 7 bases that match TRBD2. The V and J ends lost 5 bases and 1 base, in that order; junction bases with no gene match: 6. The CDR3 covers 15 residues. Germline V gene data show CDR1 as SGHRS and CDR2 as YFSETQ.

The chain has TRBV7-9 and TRBJ2-3, with D maybe TRBD1 (5 bases). Trimming cost V 5 bases and J 0 bases, with 18 bases left between them. The CDR3 totals 17 residues. CDR1 is SEHNR, CDR2 FQNEAQ, per germline (reference sequence). CDR3 DNA sequence: TGTGCCAGCAGCGGGGAAGGGCAGGGAAATAGCACAGATACGCAGTATTTT. This translates into CASSGEGQGNSTDTQYF. The complete variable domain, with remaining parts taken from reference TRBV7-9 and TRBJ2-3, reads DTGVSQNPRHKITKRGQNVTFRCDPISEHNRLYWYRQTLGQGPEFLTYFQNEAQLEKSRLLSDRFSAERPKGSFSTLEIQRTEQGDSAMYLCASSGEGQGNSTDTQYFGPGTRLTVL.

The rearrangement uses TRBV6-5 and TRBJ2-7, with D unresolved. CDR3 length: 16 residues. Germline V gene lookup returns CDR1 MNHEY and CDR2 SVGAGI. Trimming took off 2 bases at V and 2 bases at J, with 16 bases between the two ends. The chain's CDR3 is CASSYGSLSLAYEQYF. The CDR3 DNA is TGTGCCAGCAGTTACGGCTCCCTCAGTTTAGCCTACGAGCAGTACTTC.

V and J are TRBV2 and TRBJ1-3; D gene ambiguous. The CDR3 is 13 residues long. V shed 11 bases and J shed 0 bases, with 11 bases lying between them. Germline V gene sequence: CDR1 SNHLY, CDR2 FYNNEI. The CDR3 protein is CASRENSGNTIYF. The DNA for the CDR3 is TGTGCCTCCCGGGAGAACTCTGGAAACACCATATATTTT.